Listed below are T cell receptor beta chains from one sample, sequenced in a study of metastatic and nonmetastatic thyroid tumors. TCRdb re-processed the PCR reads through MiXCR. Of 15,000 to 20,000 clones in the sample, 23% are singletons; the top ten hold about 8%. The sample was adjacent normal tissue. The receptors were sampled from a female donor with papillary thyroid cancer or a benign thyroid nodule (not recorded which). Some clones in this sample may be carry-over from other donors' samples. Each CDR3 is given with its conserved first and last residue. The D gene is left open where the match is weak. Size is omitted from some rows. Given values are once, few, many or a class for expanded clones.

V gene	J gene	D gene	clone size	CDR3 protein	CDR3 DNA
TRBV19	TRBJ2-1	-	many	CASSMDTGGYSYNEQFF	TGTGCCAGTAGTATGGATACAGGTGGTTACTCCTACAATGAGCAGTTCTTC
TRBV30	TRBJ1-3	-	-	CAWGETGTGGNTIYF	TGTGCCTGGGGTGAAACAGGGACGGGAGGAAACACCATATATTTT
TRBV20-1	TRBJ2-5	TRBD1	many	CSAVTADRGSETQYF	TGCAGTGCCGTTACCGCGGACAGGGGGTCCGAGACCCAGTACTTC
TRBV2	TRBJ2-1	TRBD2	medium-sized	CASSPGTSGNSVEQFF	TGTGCCAGCAGTCCAGGGACTAGCGGGAACTCGGTTGAGCAGTTCTTC
TRBV28	TRBJ2-7	TRBD1	-	CASSPSVGQGAGEQYF	TGTGCCAGCAGCCCCTCGGTGGGACAGGGGGCGGGGGAGCAGTACTTC
TRBV11-2	TRBJ2-5	TRBD2	many	CASSGTREETQYF	TGTGCCAGTAGCGGGACTAGGGAAGAGACCCAGTACTTC
TRBV28	TRBJ2-7	-	few	CASSFRREQYF	TGTGCCAGCAGTTTTCGTAGAGAGCAGTACTTC
TRBV7-9	TRBJ2-3	-	few	CASSPTWTKMYF	TGTGCCAGCAGCCCCACCTGGACAAAAATGTATTTT
TRBV11-3	TRBJ2-3	-	many	CASSLVPDTQYF	TGTGCCAGCAGCTTAGTCCCAGATACGCAGTATTTT
TRBV20-1	TRBJ2-7	-	-	CSARRAAWALYEQYF	TGCAGTGCTAGAAGGGCGGCATGGGCCCTCTACGAGCAGTACTTC
TRBV19	TRBJ1-2	-	medium-sized	CASSIQGEDRYTF	TGTGCCAGTAGTATTCAGGGCGAAGATCGCTACACCTTC
TRBV20-1	TRBJ1-5	-	-	CSATSEASNQPQHF	TGCAGTGCTACCTCAGAAGCTAGCAATCAGCCCCAGCATTTT
TRBV3-1	TRBJ1-3	-	many	CASSQEITTLSGNTIYF	TGTGCCAGCAGCCAAGAGATCACCACCCTCTCTGGAAACACCATATATTTT
TRBV2	TRBJ2-7	-	large	CASSGTKTYEQYF	TGTGCCAGCAGCGGGACAAAGACCTACGAGCAGTACTTC
TRBV4-1	TRBJ2-2	TRBD2	many	CASSQSTSGRGTGELFF	TGCGCCAGCAGCCAATCGACTAGCGGAAGGGGAACCGGGGAGCTGTTTTTT
TRBV10-3	TRBJ2-3	-	many	CAISQGRGRSTDTQYF	TGTGCCATCAGCCAAGGCAGGGGAAGGAGCACAGATACGCAGTATTTT
TRBV24-1	TRBJ2-7	-	medium-sized	CATSDLRGEQYF	TGTGCCACCAGTGATTTGCGGGGCGAGCAGTACTTC
TRBV20-1	TRBJ2-5	-	-	CSDSGLEGVLQETQYF	TGCAGTGATAGTGGGTTAGAGGGAGTGTTACAAGAGACCCAGTACTTC
TRBV15	TRBJ2-5	-	many	CATSNGYQETQYF	TGTGCCACCAGCAACGGGTACCAAGAGACCCAGTACTTC
TRBV14	TRBJ2-5	TRBD1	many	CASSQRQGPGETQYF	TGTGCCAGCAGCCAGCGACAGGGGCCCGGGGAGACCCAGTACTTC
TRBV5-1	TRBJ2-1	-	-	CASSTSLWSSYNEQLF	TGCGCCAGCAGCACCAGTCTTTGGAGCTCCTACAATGAGCAGTTGTTC
TRBV19	TRBJ2-7	TRBD1	few	CATRSPRDRGNEQYF	TGTGCCACCCGCTCGCCGCGGGACAGGGGAAACGAGCAGTACTTC
TRBV24-1	TRBJ2-3	-	many	CATSLADTQYF	TGTGCCACCTCTTTGGCCGATACGCAGTATTTT
TRBV6-6	TRBJ2-5	TRBD2	medium-sized	CASSYSGGIQETQYF	TGTGCCAGCAGTTATTCGGGGGGGATCCAAGAGACCCAGTACTTC
TRBV7-6	TRBJ2-7	-	many	CASSLDAGSYEQYF	TGTGCCAGCAGCTTAGACGCGGGGTCCTACGAGCAGTACTTC
TRBV29-1	TRBJ2-7	-	many	CSAAFQGEQYF	TGCAGCGCTGCCTTCCAGGGGGAGCAGTACTTC
TRBV27	TRBJ1-3	-	-	CASSPGGNTIYF	TGTGCCAGCAGTCCGGGTGGAAACACCATATATTTT
TRBV12-3/TRBV12-4	TRBJ2-1	TRBD1	medium-sized	CASSLGQGANEQFF	TGTGCCAGCAGTTTAGGACAGGGGGCTAATGAGCAGTTCTTC
TRBV7-3	TRBJ2-7	TRBD2	medium-sized	CASSLMPAGDIEQYF	TGTGCCAGCAGCTTAATGCCAGCGGGAGATATAGAGCAGTACTTC
TRBV30	TRBJ2-5	TRBD1	many	CAWSVHRGALRETQYF	TGTGCCTGGAGTGTACACAGGGGGGCCCTGAGGGAGACCCAGTACTTC
TRBV12-3/TRBV12-4	TRBJ1-4	-	medium-sized	CASSPNPGAPNEKLFF	TGTGCCAGCAGTCCCAATCCCGGGGCCCCTAATGAAAAACTGTTTTTT
TRBV28	TRBJ2-7	-	-	CASGISADYEQYF	TGTGCCAGCGGAATAAGTGCAGACTACGAGCAGTACTTC
TRBV28	TRBJ1-1	-	medium-sized	CASSSSIRVGGPQNTEAFF	TGTGCCAGCAGTTCCTCAATTCGGGTGGGGGGACCTCAGAACACTGAAGCTTTCTTT
TRBV10-3	TRBJ2-1	TRBD2	many	CAISVGTTAGGYNEQFF	TGTGCCATCAGTGTTGGGACTACTGCCGGGGGGTACAATGAGCAGTTCTTC
TRBV2	TRBJ1-5	-	medium-sized	CASSPMSNQPQHF	TGTGCCAGCAGTCCTATGTCGAATCAGCCCCAGCATTTT
TRBV28	TRBJ1-2	-	medium-sized	CASSLLGGETYDYGYTF	TGTGCCAGCAGTTTGTTGGGGGGCGAAACATACGACTATGGCTACACCTTC
TRBV20-1	TRBJ2-7	-	-	CSAPDGEGGEQYF	TGCAGTGCCCCGGACGGCGAAGGGGGCGAGCAGTACTTC
TRBV28	TRBJ2-7	TRBD2	-	CASSANTRLALEYEQYF	TGTGCCAGCAGTGCCAATACTCGACTAGCCCTGGAATACGAGCAGTACTTC
TRBV19	TRBJ2-1	-	-	CASSKSRGDYNEQFF	TGTGCCAGTAGTAAATCCAGGGGGGACTACAATGAGCAGTTCTTC
TRBV28	TRBJ1-1	-	few	CASSLRGATEAFF	TGTGCCAGCAGTTTGAGAGGGGCCACTGAAGCTTTCTTT
TRBV20-1	TRBJ2-3	-	many	CSAVGLVSTDTQYF	TGCAGTGCCGTGGGACTGGTTAGCACAGATACGCAGTATTTT
TRBV12-3/TRBV12-4	TRBJ2-7	-	-	CASSLSPGWEQYF	TGTGCCAGCAGCTTGAGTCCGGGTTGGGAGCAGTACTTC
TRBV28	TRBJ2-7	TRBD1	once	CASSLTRTGVYEQYF	TGTGCCAGCAGTTTAACACGTACAGGGGTCTACGAGCAGTACTTC
TRBV20-1	TRBJ2-1	TRBD2	many	CSARGGLAGVSEQFF	TGCAGTGCTAGAGGGGGACTAGCGGGAGTGAGTGAGCAGTTCTTC
TRBV2	TRBJ2-7	-	medium-sized	CASTGHSLDEQYF	TGTGCCAGCACTGGACATTCTCTCGACGAGCAGTACTTC
TRBV20-1	TRBJ2-2	TRBD1	few	CSASTGGTGELFF	TGCAGTGCGTCGACAGGGGGCACCGGGGAGCTGTTTTTT
TRBV6-1	TRBJ2-7	-	-	CASSQPLNPSREQYF	TGTGCCAGCAGCCAACCGCTTAACCCCTCCCGCGAGCAGTACTTC
TRBV20-1	TRBJ1-6	-	-	CSARFAGAGSPLHF	TGCAGTGCTAGATTCGCGGGCGCGGGTTCACCCCTCCACTTT
TRBV6-1	TRBJ1-1	TRBD1	medium-sized	CASIYSEGQLEAFF	TGTGCCAGCATCTACTCTGAGGGACAGCTTGAAGCTTTCTTT
TRBV14	TRBJ2-7	TRBD2	many	CASSQDHGHLAGYEQYF	TGTGCCAGCAGCCAAGATCACGGGCATCTAGCGGGATACGAGCAGTACTTC
TRBV20-1	TRBJ2-7	TRBD2	medium-sized	CSARFAGGHYEQYF	TGCAGTGCTAGGTTCGCGGGAGGCCACTACGAGCAGTACTTC
TRBV20-1	TRBJ2-7	TRBD1	-	CSATKSGTVSYEQYF	TGCAGTGCTACGAAATCCGGGACAGTATCCTACGAGCAGTACTTC
TRBV6-5	TRBJ2-5	-	medium-sized	CASSYSTGLRATQYF	TGTGCCAGCAGTTACTCAACAGGGTTAAGGGCGACCCAGTACTTC
TRBV9	TRBJ2-3	-	many	CASSVGGRDTQYF	TGTGCCAGCAGCGTAGGGGGCCGAGATACGCAGTATTTT
TRBV27	TRBJ1-1	-	few	CASSFGGALNTEAFF	TGTGCCAGCAGTTTTGGGGGGGCATTGAACACTGAAGCTTTCTTT
TRBV7-6	TRBJ2-7	TRBD1	-	CASSPLPGQGNEQYF	TGTGCCAGCAGCCCGCTCCCGGGACAGGGTAACGAGCAGTACTTC